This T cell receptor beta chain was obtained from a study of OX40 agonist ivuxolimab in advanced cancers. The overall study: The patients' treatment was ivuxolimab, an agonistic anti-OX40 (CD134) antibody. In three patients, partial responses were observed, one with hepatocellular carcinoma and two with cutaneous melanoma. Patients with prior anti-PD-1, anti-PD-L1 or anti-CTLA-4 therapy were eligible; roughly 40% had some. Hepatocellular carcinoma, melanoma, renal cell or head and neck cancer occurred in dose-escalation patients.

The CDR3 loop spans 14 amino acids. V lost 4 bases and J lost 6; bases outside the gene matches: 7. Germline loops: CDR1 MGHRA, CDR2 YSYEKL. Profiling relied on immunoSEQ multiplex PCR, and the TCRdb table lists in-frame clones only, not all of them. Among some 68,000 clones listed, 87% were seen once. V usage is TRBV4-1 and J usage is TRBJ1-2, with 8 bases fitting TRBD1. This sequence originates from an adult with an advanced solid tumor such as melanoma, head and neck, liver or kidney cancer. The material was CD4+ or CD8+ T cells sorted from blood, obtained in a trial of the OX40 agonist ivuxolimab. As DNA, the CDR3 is TGCGCCAGCAGCCTCCCCGGACAGGGAGATGGCTACACCTTC. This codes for CASSLPGQGDGYTF.